This T cell receptor (beta chain) emerged from a study of OX40 agonist ivuxolimab in advanced cancers. Germline assignment: CDR1 GTSNPN and CDR2 SVGIG (reference sequence). The CDR3 spans 15 residues. Losses at the gene ends were 4 bases for V and 4 bases for J; bases not matched to a gene: 7. Produced via immunoSEQ multiplex PCR; TCRdb's table is partial and in-frame only. The table records about 14,000 clones, 80% of them present only once. The rearrangement uses TRBV30 and TRBJ1-6; 7 nucleotides match TRBD1. This clonotype originated in an adult with an advanced solid tumor such as melanoma, head and neck, liver or kidney cancer. The sample consisted of CD4+ or CD8+ T cells sorted from blood, taken in a trial of the OX40 agonist ivuxolimab. The CDR3: CAWTHRDSYNSPLHF. CDR3 coding DNA: TGTGCCTGGACCCACCGGGACAGTTATAATTCACCCCTCCACTTT.